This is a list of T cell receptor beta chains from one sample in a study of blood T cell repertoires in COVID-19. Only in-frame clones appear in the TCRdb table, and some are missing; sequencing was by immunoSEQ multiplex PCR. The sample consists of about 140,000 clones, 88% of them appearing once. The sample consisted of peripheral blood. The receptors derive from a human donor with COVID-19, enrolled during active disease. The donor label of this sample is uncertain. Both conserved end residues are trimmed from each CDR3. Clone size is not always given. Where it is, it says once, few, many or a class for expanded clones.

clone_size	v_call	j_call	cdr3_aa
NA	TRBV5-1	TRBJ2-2	ASSLGGTGELF
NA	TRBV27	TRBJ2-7	ASSCWTG
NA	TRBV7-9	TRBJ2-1	ASSVQRGYNEQF
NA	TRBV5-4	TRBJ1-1	ASSLQQDTEAF
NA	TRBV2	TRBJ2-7	ASSLSSGRGGEQY
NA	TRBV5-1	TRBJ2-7	ASSAQGAYEQY
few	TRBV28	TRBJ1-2	ASLGTARQGPRHYGYT
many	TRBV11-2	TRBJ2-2	ASSLTSGSGELF
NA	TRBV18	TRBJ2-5	ASSPGQGRTQY
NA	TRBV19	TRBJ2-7	ASSNRESHEQY
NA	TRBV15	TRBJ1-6	ATSRTGGGSPLH
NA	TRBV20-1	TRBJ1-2	SGSTSDGYT
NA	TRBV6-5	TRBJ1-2	ASSPGTGGGYT
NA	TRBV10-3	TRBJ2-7	AITRSGMAYEQY
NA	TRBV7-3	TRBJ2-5	ASSSSTSGRLETQY
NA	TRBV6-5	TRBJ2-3	ASSYRLDADTQY
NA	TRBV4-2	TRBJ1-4	ASSRLPGRGRREKLF
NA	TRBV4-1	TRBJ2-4	ASSPKWPGQGKNIQY
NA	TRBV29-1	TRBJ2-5	SVSRAPQETQY
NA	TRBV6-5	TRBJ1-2	ASSYKGSDYGYT
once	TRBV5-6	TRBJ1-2	ASSLGQFYGYT
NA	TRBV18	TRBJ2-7	ASSPGQGFGEQY
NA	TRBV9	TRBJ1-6	ASSASPKLRGSRSPLH
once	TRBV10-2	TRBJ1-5	ASSPLQGDQPQH
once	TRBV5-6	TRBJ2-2	ASLPGVDTGELF
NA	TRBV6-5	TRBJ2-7	ASSYGQATYEQY
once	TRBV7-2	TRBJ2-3	ASSLVGGNTDTQY
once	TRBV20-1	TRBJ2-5	SASASGGAWETQY
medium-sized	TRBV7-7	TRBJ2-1	ASSPGTGPGFYNEQF
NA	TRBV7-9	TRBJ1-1	ASSLGTGIEAF
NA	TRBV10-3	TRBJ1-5	AISDSDQPQH
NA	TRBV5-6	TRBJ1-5	ASSFPTTGGRGNQPQH
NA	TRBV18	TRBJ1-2	ASSLPTGTDYGYT
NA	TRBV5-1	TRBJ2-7	ASSQDTSSYEQY
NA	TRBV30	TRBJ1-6	AWSVTGTGVRRSPLH
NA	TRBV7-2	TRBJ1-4	ASSLGGYEKLF
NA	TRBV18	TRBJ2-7	ASSPQESAGQGGNEQY
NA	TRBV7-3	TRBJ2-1	ASSPGQGKHNEQF
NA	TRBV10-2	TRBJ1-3	ASSESQGNTIY
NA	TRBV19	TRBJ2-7	ASTPGRGAYEQY
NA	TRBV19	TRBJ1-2	ASTLQGSSYGYT